This entry lists 5 T cell receptor beta chains sequenced from one sample in a study of T cells after yellow fever vaccination. TCRdb used MiXCR to reprocess the 5' RACE reads, holding one entry per CDR3 protein. The profile shows 600,000 to 750,000 distinct CDR3 sequences, about 12% of them singletons. The sequencing here drew on PBMCs, taken on the day of the yellow fever booster vaccination. These receptors were collected from a man aged 25 to 40 who received the YFV17D yellow fever vaccine.

The CDR3 region has the DNA TGCGCCAGCAGCACTCTGCCGGGACTTCAGAGCTCCTACAATGAGCAGTTCTTC. It yields the protein CASSTLPGLQSSYNEQFF. The V call is TRBV5-1, the J call TRBJ2-1, with a weak D call TRBD2 (6 bases). The CDR3 runs 18 residues. V lost 4 bases, J lost 0 bases, and 20 bases lay in between. Germline CDR1 reads SGHRS; CDR2 reads YFSETQ.

This clonotype was seen ten or more times. V and J are TRBV4-3 and TRBJ2-5; TRBD1 might be the D (5 bases). This CDR3 has 16 residues. V lost 4 bases and J 1 base, leaving 16 bases between the germline ends. From germline, CDR1 is LGHNA and CDR2 YSLEER. CDR3 loop: CASSPSGYGAQETQYF. CDR3 bases: TGCGCCAGCAGCCCGTCCGGGTATGGGGCCCAAGAGACCCAGTACTTC.

In this sample, this clonotype turned up a few times. The chain carries TRBV4-2 and TRBJ2-5; 7 bases fit TRBD2. This CDR3 is built from 16 residues. Germline trimming cut 6 bases from V and 8 bases from J; bases unmatched to any gene: 18. In germline, CDR1 is LGHNA, CDR2 YNFKEQ. This CDR3 reads CASRSGETSKRRTQYF. Here the CDR3 DNA reads TGTGCCAGCAGGAGCGGGGAGACATCAAAGAGAAGAACCCAGTACTTC.

This chain joins TRBV6-2 or TRBV6-3 and TRBJ1-1, with TRBD1 matching 9 bases. The J segment lost 2 bases and the V segment lost 1 base, leaving 11 bases of the junction unmatched. The CDR3 extends over 18 amino acids. Germline V gives CDR1 MNHEY, CDR2 SVGEGT. CDR3 protein: CASSYLVGTGRSNTEAFF. The CDR3 nucleotides read TGTGCCAGCAGTTACTTAGTAGGGACAGGGAGGAGTAACACTGAAGCTTTCTTT.

On this clonotype: Possible read error: a much larger clone is one base away. This sequence joins TRBV12-3 or TRBV12-4 and TRBJ2-3; TRBD1 matches at 7 bases. The CDR3 extends over 13 amino acids. J gave up 4 bases and V 2 bases, and 0 bases lay outside the gene matches. The CDR3 reads CASSLRGPDTQYF. The DNA for the CDR3 is TGTGCCAGCAGTTTAAGGGGGCCAGATACGCAGTATTTT.